Below are 14 T cell receptor beta chains sequenced from a single sample in a study of siplizumab effects on memory and regulatory T cells. Profiled with immunoSEQ multiplex PCR; TCRdb holds only in-frame clones, not every one. The sample contains some 100,000 clones, less than 95% of which appear only once. Sequences were obtained from Tregs sorted from blood. The source of these receptors is a human donor in good health.

The rearrangement uses TRBV6-1 and TRBJ2-3; TRBD1 matches at 8 bases. Trimming removed 5 bases from V and 5 bases from J; junction bases left unmatched: 9. The CDR3 is 15 amino acids. Germline V gene sequence: CDR1 MNHNS, CDR2 SASEGT. CDR3 residues: CASSLGQGIGDTQYF. The CDR3 bases are TGTGCCAGCAGTCTCGGACAGGGTATCGGAGATACGCAGTATTTT.

This sequence joins TRBV6-6 and TRBJ1-2; D is unclear. Germline loops: CDR1 MNHNY, CDR2 SVGAGI (reference sequence). This CDR3 is 12 amino acids long. Trimming left V 6 bases short and J 8 bases short, with 13 bases between. CDR3 in DNA: TGTGCCAGCAGAGACCCGGTGGAGGGCTACACCTTC. Its protein product is CASRDPVEGYTF.

The chain links TRBV7-9 to TRBJ2-7; D possibly corresponds to TRBD2 (5 bases). Germline V CDR1 and CDR2: SEHNR, FQNEAQ (reference sequence). V lost 10 bases and J 2 bases, leaving 12 bases between the germline ends. This CDR3 has 12 amino acids. The CDR3, as DNA: TGTGCCACCCAGAGCGGCCCCTACGAGCAGTACTTC. It specifies CATQSGPYEQYF.

The V gene is TRBV6-6, the J gene TRBJ1-4; 12 bases align to TRBD1. CDR3 length equals 14 residues. The junction had 7 bases not matched to a gene; V was cut back by 6 bases and J by 11 bases. Germline CDR1 MNHNY, CDR2 SVGAGI (reference sequence). The CDR3 DNA is TGTGCCAGCAGCGCCGGGACAGGGGGCTGGAAACTGTTTTTT. It is translated as CASSAGTGGWKLFF.

This rearrangement joins TRBV6-1 to TRBJ1-4, with no clear D. The length of the CDR3 is 19 residues. Trimming pared 3 bases from V and 0 bases from J, leaving 20 bases between. The germline CDR1 and CDR2 sequences are MNHNS and SASEGT. The CDR3 DNA reads as TGTGCCAGCAGTGACGGGCTGGGCCATATAGTTGCAACTAATGAAAAACTGTTTTTT. This sequence encodes CASSDGLGHIVATNEKLFF.

The chain is built from TRBV28 and TRBJ1-5; D is ambiguous. V lost 7 bases and J lost 5, with 12 bases in between. Germline values: CDR1 MDHEN, CDR2 SYDVKM. The CDR3 has 13 amino acids. The CDR3 nucleotides are TGTGCCAGCACTTCCGGACTTGATCAGCCCCAGCATTTT. Its protein product is CASTSGLDQPQHF.

The chain has TRBV7-8 and TRBJ1-2; a possible D gene is TRBD1 (5 bases). CDR3 size: 12 residues. V lost 5 bases, J lost 6 bases, and 10 bases lay in between. In germline, CDR1 is SGHVS, CDR2 FQNEAQ. CDR3 loop: CASSLVGDGYTF. The DNA of the CDR3 is TGTGCCAGCAGCCTTGTGGGGGATGGCTACACCTTC.

The chain couples TRBV7-3 to TRBJ2-4; a possible D gene is TRBD1 (6 bases). V was shortened by 5 bases and J by 9 bases, with 23 bases between the two germline ends. Germline V gives CDR1 SGHTA, CDR2 FQGTGA. The CDR3 extends over 16 amino acids. The CDR3 reads CASSPGILQGMSIQYF. DNA for the CDR3: TGTGCCAGCAGCCCAGGAATTCTTCAGGGGATGAGCATTCAGTACTTC.

The chain is built from TRBV30 and TRBJ1-3, with 8 bases lining up with TRBD1. J was trimmed by 3 bases and V by 7 bases; bases with no gene match: 2. CDR3 length equals 12 residues. Germline CDR1 is GTSNPN and CDR2 is SVGIG (reference sequence). CDR3 DNA: TGTGCCTTTGACAGGGGTGGAAACACCATATATTTT. As protein: CAFDRGGNTIYF.

The chain is built from TRBV5-1 and TRBJ2-7, with D possibly TRBD1 on 6 matching bases. Germline V CDR1 and CDR2: SGHRS, YFSETQ. The CDR3 sequence is 13 residues long. V was cut by 2 bases and J by 3 bases, with 9 bases left in between. The CDR3 here is CASSFGQYYEQYF. CDR3 in DNA: TGCGCCAGCAGCTTTGGACAGTACTACGAGCAGTACTTC.

V gene TRBV20-1 combines with J gene TRBJ2-5; D remains unclear. The CDR3 has 11 amino acids. V lost 5 bases, J lost 1 base, and 5 bases lay in between. Germline V lookup: CDR1 DFQATT, CDR2 SNEGSKA (reference sequence). The CDR3 loop reads CSAVSQETQYF. CDR3 nucleotides: TGCAGTGCTGTGTCCCAAGAGACCCAGTACTTC.

Comments on this clone: A junction boundary mismatches the germline segment, possibly from a read error. V gene TRBV9 combines with J gene TRBJ1-1; D gene uncertain. The CDR3 loop spans 13 amino acids. Per the germline V gene, CDR1 is SGDLS and CDR2 is YYNGEE. The CDR3 bases are TGTGCCAGCACCGTAGGGCCCTCCACTGAAGCTTTCTTT. This codes for CASTVGPSTEAFF.

This clone was counted once. This chain links TRBV9 with TRBJ2-7, with D possibly TRBD1 on 6 matching bases. The CDR3 runs to 17 residues. Trimming removed 4 bases from V and 0 bases from J, with 20 bases in between. Germline values: CDR1 SGDLS, CDR2 YYNGEE. The CDR3 sequence is CASSPRGTGRFSYEQYF. In DNA, the CDR3 is TGTGCCAGCAGCCCAAGGGGAACAGGGAGATTCTCCTACGAGCAGTACTTC.

V gene TRBV27 combines with J gene TRBJ2-5; 7 bases fit TRBD1. The CDR3 spans 16 residues. V shed 2 bases, J shed 2 bases, and the junction held 8 bases outside the gene matches. CDR1 is MNHEY, CDR2 SMNVEV, per germline (reference sequence). CDR3: CASSLARGRGQETQYF. Here the CDR3 DNA reads TGTGCCAGCAGTTTAGCGAGGGGGCGCGGGCAAGAGACCCAGTACTTC.